This note documents a single TCR beta chain sequence. Extraction and reverse transcription of RNA yielded cDNA as the sequencing template. The data were produced by immunoSEQ multiplex PCR, yet TCRdb's version contains in-frame clones alone and is incomplete. Counted here are roughly 64,000 clones, around 47% occurring once; the ten biggest clones make up 51%. These data are taken from a study of CD8+ T cells in alopecia areata. Germline loops: CDR1 PRHDT, CDR2 FYEKMQ (reference sequence). V dropped 8 bases and J dropped 9 bases, with 20 bases sitting between them. The CDR3 sequence is 14 residues long.

This TCR was recovered from a human donor with alopecia areata. The chain recombines TRBV13 with TRBJ2-1, with TRBD1 as a possible D gene (5 bases). The sequencing input was NKG2D-low CD8+ T cells sorted from blood. The CDR3 reads CASRVGTGTGEQFF. CDR3 sequence (DNA): TGTGCCAGCCGTGTAGGAACAGGCACGGGTGAGCAGTTCTTC. Complete variable domain (other parts from reference TRBV13 and TRBJ2-1): AAGVIQSPRHLIKEKRETATLKCYPIPRHDTVYWYQQGPGQDPQFLISFYEKMQSDKGSIPDRFSAQQFSDYHSELNMSSLELGDSALYFCASRVGTGTGEQFFGPGTRLTVL.